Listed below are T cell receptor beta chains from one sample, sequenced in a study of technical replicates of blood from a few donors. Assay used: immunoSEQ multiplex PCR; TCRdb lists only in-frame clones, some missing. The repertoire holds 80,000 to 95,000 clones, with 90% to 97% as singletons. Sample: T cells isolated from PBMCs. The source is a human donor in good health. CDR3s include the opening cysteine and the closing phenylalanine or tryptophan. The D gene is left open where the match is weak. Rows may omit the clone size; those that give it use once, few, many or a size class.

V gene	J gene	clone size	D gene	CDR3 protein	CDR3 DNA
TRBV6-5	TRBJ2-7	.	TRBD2	CASSYTSGSSYEQYF	TGTGCCAGCAGTTACACTAGCGGGAGCTCGTACGAGCAGTACTTC
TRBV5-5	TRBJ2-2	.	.	CASSFTAPNTGELFF	TGTGCCAGCAGCTTTACAGCCCCGAACACCGGGGAGCTGTTTTTT
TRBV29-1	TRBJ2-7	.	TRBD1	CSVDLAKTGERGEQYF	TGCAGCGTTGATCTCGCGAAGACAGGGGAAAGGGGCGAGCAGTACTTC
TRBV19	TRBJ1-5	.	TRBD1	CASSFPSRTGGNQPQHF	TGTGCCAGTAGTTTTCCCTCCCGGACAGGGGGCAATCAGCCCCAGCATTTT
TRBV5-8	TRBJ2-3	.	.	CASSLAGSGTDTQYF	TGTGCCAGCAGCTTGGCCGGGAGCGGCACAGATACGCAGTATTTT
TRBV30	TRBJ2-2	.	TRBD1	CAWRIQGSGELFF	TGTGCCTGGAGAATACAGGGGTCGGGGGAGCTGTTTTTT
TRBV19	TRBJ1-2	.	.	CASSMGGSDYGYTF	TGTGCCAGTAGTATGGGGGGTTCGGACTATGGCTACACCTTC
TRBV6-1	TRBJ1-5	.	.	CASSERPGNQPQHF	TGTGCCAGCAGTGAAAGGCCAGGTAATCAGCCCCAGCATTTT
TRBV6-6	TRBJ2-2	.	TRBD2	CASSYGTSGHTGELFF	TGTGCCAGCAGTTACGGGACTAGCGGTCACACCGGGGAGCTGTTTTTT
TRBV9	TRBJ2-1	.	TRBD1	CASSPDGGTGFNEQFF	TGTGCCAGCAGCCCAGATGGTGGGACAGGTTTTAATGAGCAGTTCTTC
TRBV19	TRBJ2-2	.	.	CASSIVSGTSNTGELFF	TGTGCCAGTAGTATAGTCTCGGGGACTTCGAACACCGGGGAGCTGTTTTTT
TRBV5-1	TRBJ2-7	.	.	CASSYSGDDSYEQYF	TGCGCCAGCAGCTACTCCGGAGACGATTCCTACGAGCAGTACTTC
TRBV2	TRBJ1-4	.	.	CASGWGLDEKLFF	TGTGCCAGCGGCTGGGGGCTCGATGAAAAACTGTTTTTT
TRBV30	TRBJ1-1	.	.	CAWESAGALEAFF	TGTGCCTGGGAGTCGGCGGGGGCCCTTGAAGCTTTCTTT
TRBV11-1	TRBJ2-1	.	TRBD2	CASSLVGSGRNEQFF	TGTGCCAGCAGCTTAGTGGGTAGCGGGAGGAATGAGCAGTTCTTC
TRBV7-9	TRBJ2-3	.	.	CASSLVTGITDTQYF	TGTGCCAGCAGCTTAGTTACGGGGATCACAGATACGCAGTATTTT
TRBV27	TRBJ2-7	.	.	CASSSGSYEQYF	TGTGCCAGCAGTTCCGGTTCCTACGAGCAGTACTTC
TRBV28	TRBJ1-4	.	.	CASESREKLFF	TGTGCCAGCGAGTCTAGGGAAAAACTGTTTTTT
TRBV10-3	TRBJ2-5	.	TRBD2	CAISESAGDETQYF	TGTGCCATCAGTGAGTCAGCGGGAGACGAGACCCAGTACTTC
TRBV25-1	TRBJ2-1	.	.	CASSEVLDFNEQFF	TGTGCCAGCAGTGAAGTACTAGATTTCAATGAGCAGTTCTTC
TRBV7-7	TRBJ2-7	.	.	CASSPGVGLNREQYF	TGTGCCAGCTCCCCTGGAGTTGGGTTAAATCGGGAGCAGTACTTC
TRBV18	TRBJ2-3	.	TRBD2	CASSDPGLARFTDTQYF	TGTGCCAGCTCAGACCCGGGACTAGCGCGTTTCACAGATACGCAGTATTTT
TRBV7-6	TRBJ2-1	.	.	CASSLVGRISYNEQFF	TGTGCCAGCAGCTTAGTTGGCAGAATCTCCTACAATGAGCAGTTCTTC
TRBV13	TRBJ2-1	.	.	CASSLRERNNEQFF	TGTGCCAGCAGCTTACGGGAAAGAAACAATGAGCAGTTCTTC
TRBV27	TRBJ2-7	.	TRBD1	CASSAGTGDYEQYF	TGTGCCAGCAGCGCCGGGACAGGAGACTACGAGCAGTACTTC
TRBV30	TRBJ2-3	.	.	CAWRNLPLGPGDTQYF	TGTGCCTGGAGGAACCTCCCACTAGGACCCGGGGATACGCAGTATTTT
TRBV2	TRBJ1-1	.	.	CASSQGASNTEAFF	TGTGCCAGCAGTCAGGGCGCCTCGAACACTGAAGCTTTCTTT
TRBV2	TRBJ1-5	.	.	CASSEREGYQPQHF	TGTGCCAGCAGTGAACGGGAAGGCTACCAGCCCCAGCATTTT
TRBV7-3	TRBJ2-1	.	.	CASSMGLYNEQFF	TGTGCCAGCAGCATGGGCCTCTACAATGAGCAGTTCTTC
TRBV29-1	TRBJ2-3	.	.	CSVDVPGTDTQYF	TGCAGCGTTGATGTTCCTGGCACAGATACGCAGTATTTT
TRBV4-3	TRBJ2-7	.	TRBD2	CASSRIGLAGEQYF	TGCGCCAGCAGCCGTATAGGACTAGCGGGAGAGCAGTACTTC
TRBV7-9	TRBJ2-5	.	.	CASSLEGAETQYF	TGTGCCAGCAGCTTGGAGGGGGCAGAGACCCAGTACTTC
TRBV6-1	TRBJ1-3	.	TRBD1	CASSEGTGSGNTIYF	TGTGCCAGCAGTGAAGGGACAGGGTCTGGAAACACCATATATTTT
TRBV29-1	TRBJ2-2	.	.	CSVDRGSGELFF	TGCAGCGTTGACAGGGGTAGCGGGGAGCTGTTTTTT
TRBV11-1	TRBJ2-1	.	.	CASSLGSSSYNEQFF	TGTGCCAGCAGCTTAGGGAGTAGCTCCTACAATGAGCAGTTCTTC
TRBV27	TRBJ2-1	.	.	CASSLGPVTNEQFF	TGTGCCAGCAGTTTAGGGCCGGTCACGAATGAGCAGTTCTTC
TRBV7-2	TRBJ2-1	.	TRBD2	CASSLDSGSYNEQFF	TGTGCCAGCAGCTTAGATAGCGGGAGCTACAATGAGCAGTTCTTC
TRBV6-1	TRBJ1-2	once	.	CASSEKVRVQDYGYTF	TGTGCCAGCAGTGAAAAAGTGCGGGTGCAGGACTATGGCTACACCTTC
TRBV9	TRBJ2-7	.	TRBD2	CASSVASGGPYEQYF	TGTGCCAGCAGCGTAGCATCGGGAGGGCCATACGAGCAGTACTTC
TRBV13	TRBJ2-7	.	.	CASSQNTGPGDYEQYF	TGTGCCAGCAGCCAAAACACCGGGCCCGGGGATTACGAGCAGTACTTC